The present entry profiles one T cell receptor (beta chain) with its context. The antigen this receptor binds is unknown. No qualities accompany the bases; no much larger clone lies one base away. This entry belongs to a study of OX40 agonist ivuxolimab in advanced cancers. With regard to the full study: Ivuxolimab was an agonistic, fully human IgG2 monoclonal antibody directed against OX40 (CD134), a costimulatory receptor. Intravenous ivuxolimab was administered to patients every 2 weeks at six dose levels: 0.01, 0.1, 0.3, 1.5, 3 and 10 mg/kg. Of the 52 patients in dose escalation, some 20 had hepatocellular carcinoma, around 15 had melanoma, 9 had renal cell carcinoma and 9 had head and neck cancer. The dose-escalation cohort was 82.7% male with a mean age of around 62 years, ranging from about 20 to 85. Prior anti-PD-1, anti-PD-L1 or anti-CTLA-4 therapy was permitted, and 40% to 50% of dose-escalation patients had received checkpoint inhibitors. Partial responses occurred in three dose-escalation patients, of whom one had hepatocellular carcinoma and two had cutaneous melanoma. Peripheral TCRbeta sequencing was intended to test whether TCR sequence diversity was altered and clonal T-cell expansion was caused by ivuxolimab. The paper reports the monotherapy dose-escalation portion (N = 52 patients) of the phase I ivuxolimab trial.

Patients with a history of autoimmune disease or receiving systemic immunosuppression were excluded from the trial. Peripheral blood for TCR sequencing was collected from all dose cohorts at baseline, on cycle 4 day 1, and on cycle 7 day 1. Samples were obtained from an open-label, multicenter, first-in-human phase I dose-escalation trial of ivuxolimab. Adults with locally advanced or metastatic melanoma, renal cell carcinoma, hepatocellular carcinoma or head and neck squamous cell carcinoma were enrolled in the trial. Before TCR sequencing, CD4+ T cells and CD8+ T cells were sorted from peripheral blood as separate populations. Study-wide conclusions, independent of this receptor: On average, CD8+ T cells showed more expanded clones than CD4+ T cells after ivuxolimab. Which antigens the clonally expanded peripheral T cells were specific for was not determined. At doses of 0.1 to 3.0 mg/kg, clonal expansion of both CD4+ and CD8+ blood T cells was observed from baseline to week 6. Partial responders in the 0.1-3.0 mg/kg groups had among the lowest normalized peripheral clonal expansion, especially among CD8+ T cells. Low levels of normalized T-cell clonal expansion were also seen in some nonresponding patients.

V is cut by 2 bases and J by 8 bases, and the space between the germline ends is 27 bases. Measured from the cysteine to the phenylalanine, the CDR3 is 19 residues long. CDR3 DNA only is kept here, 57 bases in frame from base 1. CDR1 and CDR2 were assigned from the germline V gene (reference sequence) as LNHNV and YYDKDF. Genomic DNA was isolated from the sorted cells so that the TCRbeta CDR3 region could be sequenced. The immunoSEQ Assay was used for sequencing of TCRbeta CDR3 regions. In TCRdb, the immuneACCESS table is reduced to in-frame sequences with V and J assigned. These tables do not hold every clone; where another copy was compared, an unresolved V gene accounts for under half, and the others remain unexplained. A total of around 73,000 clones appear in this sample, approximately 90% of them only once. The ten largest clones take up around 0.51% of the sample.

The input for sequencing was CD4+ or CD8+ T cells sorted from blood, taken in a trial of the OX40 agonist ivuxolimab. The sequence joins TRBV15 to TRBJ1-4, with TRBD1 perhaps the D gene, on 6 matching bases. The clonotype was recovered from an adult with an advanced solid tumor such as melanoma, head and neck, liver or kidney cancer. In nucleotides, the sequence is TGTGCCACCAGCAGAAGCCCTGGAGGGGACAAGGGCGGGTCCGAAAAACTGTTTTTT. It specifies CATSRSPGGDKGGSEKLFF.